The clone carrying this TCR beta chain occurred many times. Its target is unknown. Prior to thyroid surgery, none of the patients had received any treatment. These data are taken from a study of metastatic and nonmetastatic thyroid tumors. Looking at the study overall: Malignant thyroid and benign thyroid patients provided blood and tumor or nodule tissue whose repertoires were compared.

Study outcomes and limitations: A significant increase in TCR beta diversity was reportedly seen in malignant thyroid tumors relative to benign nodules, in blood and tumor.

Original processing notes: Built for papillary thyroid cancer, a distant-metastasis classifier drew on CDR3 differences across clinicopathological groups. TCRdb called clones again from the PCR reads with MiXCR. For this entry, the V and J calls and clone size follow TCRdb and not the study's own pipeline. The data hold about 93,000 clones, with about 13% observed a single time. The CDR3 extends over 14 amino acids. The V end lost 1 base, the J end lost 1 base, and 7 bases lay between the germline ends. CDR1 is MGHRA and CDR2 is YSYEKL in the germline V gene. The rearrangement uses TRBV4-1 and TRBJ1-2, with a possible D match to TRBD1 (5 bases). The TCR originated in a female donor with papillary thyroid cancer or a benign thyroid nodule (not recorded which). Some clones in this sample may be carry-over from other donors' samples. The material sequenced was blood. CDR3 DNA: TGCGCCAGCAGCCAAGCGACAGTTAACTATGGCTACACCTTC. The encoded protein is CASSQATVNYGYTF.